This T cell receptor beta chain originates from a study of Ad26.COV2.S vaccination and SARS-CoV-2 variants. CDR3 length equals 13 residues. Germline assignment: CDR1 MNHEY and CDR2 SMNVEV (reference sequence). Unmatched junction bases numbered 4, after V lost 5 bases and J lost 4 bases. The treatment: approximately 18 received Ad26.COV2.S at low or high dose, single or two shots; 5 received placebo; per-sample allocation not given. Sampling happened 63 days after the first vaccine or placebo injection. Sequenced by immunoSEQ multiplex PCR; TCRdb stores in-frame clones only, minus some. The sample contains 430,000 or so clones, 75% to 95% of which appear only once. The count of this clone is one.

The specimen was peripheral blood, collected in a trial of Ad26.COV2.S vaccine versus placebo. The genes are TRBV27 and TRBJ1-1; 7 bases map to TRBD1. The sequence was collected from a person between 18 and 60 years old who received the Ad26.COV2.S COVID-19 vaccine or a placebo. This CDR3 is CASSTTGFTEAFF. The CDR3 nucleotides read TGTGCCAGCAGTACGACAGGGTTCACTGAAGCTTTCTTT.